This entry is about one T cell receptor beta chain. The data belong to a study of blood T cell repertoires in COVID-19. Study details: Sites in the United States, Italy and Spain provided acute and convalescent COVID-19 samples. T cells, B-cell-depleted T cells, or PBMCs provided the cDNA or gDNA that served as material.

Original methodology: Reference gene primer amplification gave nucleated cell count estimates. This table comes from immunoSEQ multiplex PCR, and its TCRdb copy is limited to in-frame clones, with some not included. D and trimming were read from the DNA, whereas the V and J calls and clone size are those reported in that table. The sample has about 59,000 clones; 81% are singletons. The V gene end was trimmed by 3 bases and the J gene end by 8 bases; junction bases not matched to a gene: 4. CDR3 length: 12 residues. The V gene's germline CDR1 is SQVTM and CDR2 ANQGSEA. This receptor was obtained from an elderly woman with active or convalescent COVID-19. The chain has TRBV29-1 and TRBJ1-2; TRBD1 matches at 9 bases. Sequencing was done on a sample of peripheral blood. CDR3: CSVEDRGRGYTF. In DNA, the CDR3 is TGCAGCGTTGAGGACAGGGGCCGCGGCTACACCTTC.